These 21 T cell receptor beta chains share one sample of origin, sequenced in a study of shared T cell receptors in the human thymus. Repertoires were generated with immunoSEQ multiplex PCR, while TCRdb's copy carries only in-frame clones and drops some. The data contain over 450,000 clones, approximately 80% of them singletons. This same sample was also taken into another study, of human thymus T cells.

The sequencing sample was made of thymocytes. These TCRs come from a boy younger than two with a congenital heart defect.

This clone has a handful of counts. V gene TRBV25-1 combines with J gene TRBJ2-7; D possibly corresponds to TRBD2 (5 bases). Germline loops: CDR1 MGHDK, CDR2 SYGVNS. Deletions cut 4 bases from V and 0 bases from J, with 10 bases between. The CDR3 spans 14 residues. As DNA, the CDR3 is TGTGCCAGCAGTGTCGGGAAAGACTCCTACGAGCAGTACTTC. This encodes CASSVGKDSYEQYF.

V gene TRBV6-5 combines with J gene TRBJ2-5; TRBD1 is a possible D gene (5 bases). The J call may be faulty, since TRBJ2-7 better matches the DNA end. This CDR3 is built from 14 residues. Per the germline V gene, CDR1 is MNHEY and CDR2 is SVGAGI. CDR3 sequence (DNA): TGTGCCAGCAGTTACTTACCCAGGGTCTACGAGCAGTACTTC. Encoded protein: CASSYLPRVYEQYF.

The chain joins TRBV21-1 to TRBJ2-7; the D segment call TRBD2 is taken from the table without a DNA check. TRBV21-1 is given as a pseudogene. The CDR3 covers 16 residues. This CDR3 is CASSKAVAAASYEQYF. The CDR3 DNA sequence: TGTGCCAGCAGCAAAGCGGTGGCGGCGGCGTCCTACGAGCAGTACTTC.

V gene TRBV5-6 combines with J gene TRBJ1-2; 9 nucleotides agree with TRBD1. This CDR3 is 17 amino acids long. With V trimmed by 0 bases and J by 1 base, 7 bases remained unmatched. The germline gives CDR1 SGHDT, CDR2 YYEEEE. The chain's CDR3 is CASSLVSGTGINYGYTF. The CDR3 DNA follows: TGTGCCAGCAGCTTGGTGTCGGGGACAGGGATTAACTATGGCTACACCTTC.

The chain couples TRBV19 to TRBJ2-5; the D gene is possibly TRBD2 (6 bases). The CDR3 contains 12 residues. The V gene's germline CDR1 is LNHDA and CDR2 SQIVND (reference sequence). The germline V and J ends were trimmed by 11 bases and 1 base, with 11 bases remaining between them. CDR3 sequence: CARPSVQETQYF. CDR3 sequence (DNA): TGTGCCCGTCCTAGCGTCCAAGAGACCCAGTACTTC.

This rearrangement joins TRBV27 to TRBJ1-1; 7 positions match TRBD1. The CDR3 length is 15 residues. V lost 6 bases to trimming and J lost 1 base; unmatched junction nucleotides: 8. The germline V gene has CDR1 MNHEY and CDR2 SMNVEV (reference sequence). The CDR3 sequence is CASRPDRVRNTEAFF. The CDR3 DNA follows: TGTGCCAGCAGACCCGACAGGGTGAGGAACACTGAAGCTTTCTTT.

The chain employs TRBV23-1 and TRBJ1-5; the D is unclear. TRBV23-1 counts as an open reading frame of uncertain function. The CDR3 totals 17 residues. Trimming removed 0 bases at V and 0 bases at J, with 12 bases between. CDR3 bases: TGCGCCAGCAGTCAATCGCGCGGAATCAATAGCAATCAGCCCCAGCATTTT. This gives the protein CASSQSRGINSNQPQHF.

This chain connects TRBV5-1 to TRBJ1-4; D gene uncertain. V was pared by 4 bases and J by 11 bases, with 6 bases between. Germline CDR1 is SGHRS and CDR2 is YFSETQ. The CDR3 is made up of 10 amino acids. For the CDR3, the DNA is TGCGCCAGCAGCCTACAGAAACTGTTTTTT. Protein sequence: CASSLQKLFF.

V usage is TRBV7-9 and J usage is TRBJ2-4; perhaps TRBD1 as D (6 bases). Germline assignment: CDR1 SEHNR and CDR2 FQNEAQ (reference sequence). Between the trimmed V and J ends, which lost 6 bases and 6 bases, there was a span of 15 bases. This CDR3 region has 14 residues. The CDR3 DNA is TGTGCCAGCAGACCCGAGGGCAGGGGAAACATTCAGTACTTC. It yields the protein CASRPEGRGNIQYF.

The rearrangement joins TRBV4-3 to TRBJ2-2, with TRBD2 matching 12 bases. V dropped 5 bases and J dropped 2; count of bases not matched to a gene: 12. Germline V CDR1 and CDR2: LGHNA, YSLEER. The CDR3 length is 19 residues. The CDR3 nucleotides are TGCGCCAGCAGCTACAGCTGGCGACTAGCGGGAGTTAACACCGGGGAGCTGTTTTTT. Amino acids: CASSYSWRLAGVNTGELFF.

This chain connects TRBV27 to TRBJ2-7; tentatively, D is TRBD1 (5 bases). This CDR3 comprises 15 residues. Germline loops: CDR1 MNHEY, CDR2 SMNVEV (reference sequence). Trimming left V 8 bases short and J 2 bases short, with 19 bases between. The CDR3 loop reads CASRRTSPPTYEQYF. The CDR3 bases are TGTGCCAGCCGACGGACATCGCCCCCTACCTACGAGCAGTACTTC.

The chain has TRBV5-4 and TRBJ2-7, with 10 bases fitting TRBD2. The CDR3 sequence is 15 residues long. After removal of 2 bases from V and 2 bases from J, the junction contained 4 bases not matched to a gene. Germline-derived CDR1 and CDR2 are SGHNT and YYREEE (reference sequence). The CDR3 reads CASSFGLAAPYEQYF. The CDR3 bases are TGTGCCAGCAGCTTCGGACTAGCGGCCCCCTACGAGCAGTACTTC.

CDR3 in DNA: TGTGCCAGCTCACCCGAAGGGGACAGTGCGTCGGGCTACACCTTC. Translation gives CASSPEGDSASGYTF. The gene calls are TRBV18 and TRBJ1-2; 7 nucleotides align to TRBD1. After removal of 3 bases from V and 8 bases from J, the junction contained 12 bases not matched to a gene. Germline assignment: CDR1 KGHSH and CDR2 LQKENI. The CDR3 runs 15 residues. Combining the CDR3 with reference TRBV18 and TRBJ1-2 gives the whole variable domain NAGVMQNPRHLVRRRGQEARLRCSPMKGHSHVYWYRQLPEEGLKFMVYLQKENIIDESGMPKERFSAEFPKEGPSILRIQQVVRGDSAAYFCASSPEGDSASGYTFGSGTRLTVV.

The chain links TRBV29-1 to TRBJ2-1, with TRBD2 matching over 7 bases. The CDR3 length is 14 residues. The germline V gene has CDR1 SQVTM and CDR2 ANQGSEA. V was pared by 4 bases and J by 4 bases, with 7 bases of the junction left unmatched. The CDR3 is CSVGRGSGYNEQFF. The CDR3 DNA follows: TGCAGCGTTGGTCGCGGGAGCGGGTACAATGAGCAGTTCTTC.

This clone was counted only a few times. The V and J genes are TRBV28 and TRBJ1-3, with D uncertain. Germline V gene data show CDR1 as MDHEN and CDR2 as SYDVKM. This CDR3 has 13 residues. Deletions cut 8 bases from V and 0 bases from J, with 8 bases between. The CDR3 here is CASSTYSGNTIYF. CDR3 coding DNA: TGTGCCAGCTCAACCTACTCTGGAAACACCATATATTTT.

V gene TRBV29-1 combines with J gene TRBJ2-3; 7 bases align to TRBD2. Looked up from germline, CDR1 is SQVTM and CDR2 is ANQGSEA. CDR3 size: 17 residues. V lost 3 bases to trimming and J lost 0 bases; unmatched junction nucleotides: 12. The DNA for the CDR3 is TGCAGCGTTGAGTATCCTGGGAGGGACGCAAGCACAGATACGCAGTATTTT. This sequence encodes CSVEYPGRDASTDTQYF.

CDR3 loop: CASSLTGTYPYEQYF. CDR3 in DNA: TGCGCCAGCAGCCTCACCGGGACTTACCCATACGAGCAGTACTTC. The V and J genes are TRBV4-3 and TRBJ2-7, with a possible D match to TRBD2 (6 bases). CDR1 and CDR2 from the germline V gene are LGHNA and YSLEER. V lost 4 bases and J lost 4, with 17 bases in between. The CDR3 spans 15 residues.

CDR3 nucleotide sequence: TGTGCCAGTAGTATGGAAGGGGCGCGGAACACTGAAGCTTTCTTT. Encoded protein: CASSMEGARNTEAFF. V and J are TRBV19 and TRBJ1-1, with a tentative D call TRBD1 (5 bases). V lost 3 bases and J lost 1, with 12 bases in between. This CDR3 is built from 15 residues. Germline-derived CDR1 and CDR2 are LNHDA and SQIVND (reference sequence). The full variable domain, its missing parts supplied by reference TRBV19 and TRBJ1-1, is DGGITQSPKYLFRKEGQNVTLSCEQNLNHDAMYWYRQDPGQGLRLIYYSQIVNDFQKGDIAEGYSVSREKKESFPLTVTSAQKNPTAFYLCASSMEGARNTEAFFGQGTRLTVV.

The rearrangement uses TRBV7-2 and TRBJ2-3, with TRBD2 identical over 11 bases. V gave up 5 bases and J gave up 0 bases; unmatched junction bases: 13. Germline V lookup: CDR1 SGHTA, CDR2 FQGNSA. This CDR3 region has 19 residues. The CDR3 coding sequence is TGTGCCAGCAGCCCCCCGGGACTAGCGGAACGGATTAGCACAGATACGCAGTATTTT. This translates into CASSPPGLAERISTDTQYF.

The gene calls are TRBV4-1 and TRBJ1-6; 9 bases fit TRBD1. Looked up from germline, CDR1 is MGHRA and CDR2 is YSYEKL. V lost 4 bases to trimming and J lost 1 base; unmatched junction nucleotides: 5. The CDR3 consists of 17 residues. The CDR3: CASSLQGARSYNSPLHF. The CDR3 DNA sequence: TGCGCCAGCAGCCTACAGGGGGCACGGTCCTATAATTCACCCCTCCACTTT.

V usage is TRBV4-2 and J usage is TRBJ2-7; D might be TRBD1 (7 bases). From germline, CDR1 is LGHNA and CDR2 YNFKEQ. The CDR3 has 13 residues. V was cut by 3 bases and J by 6 bases, with 12 bases left in between. The CDR3 DNA reads TGTGCCAGCAGCCACCTCAGGGGGGTCGAGCAGTACTTC. Protein product: CASSHLRGVEQYF.